This is a list of T cell receptor beta chains from one sample in a study of PD-1 blockade in classical Hodgkin lymphoma. Data came from immunoSEQ multiplex PCR; TCRdb stores just in-frame clones and leaves some out. The sample yields about 64,000 clones, 91% seen once. The sample here was peripheral blood mononuclear cells (PBMCs), taken before the fourth cycle of nivolumab. These TCRs come from a human donor with classical Hodgkin lymphoma. Both conserved end residues are part of each CDR3. The order of the fields is D gene, V gene, J gene, CDR3 DNA, CDR3 protein. A D gene is named only where the DNA matches it firmly.

D gene: NA; V gene: TRBV12-5; J gene: TRBJ2-5; CDR3 DNA: TGTGCTAGTGGTTTGACGGCCCTCGTGACAGGCGGCGGGGGAGAGACCCAGTACTTC; CDR3 protein: CASGLTALVTGGGGETQYF
D gene: TRBD1; V gene: TRBV13; J gene: TRBJ1-5; CDR3 DNA: TGTGCCAGCAGCTTCGTCAGGGGGACCTCGCCCCAGCATTTT; CDR3 protein: CASSFVRGTSPQHF
D gene: NA; V gene: TRBV18; J gene: TRBJ1-5; CDR3 DNA: TGTGCCAGCTCACCTCACCCTGATCAGCCCCAGCATTTT; CDR3 protein: CASSPHPDQPQHF
D gene: NA; V gene: TRBV4-1; J gene: TRBJ1-2; CDR3 DNA: TGCGCCAGCAGCGGGCACAGGCCCACGGACGGCTACACCTTC; CDR3 protein: CASSGHRPTDGYTF
D gene: NA; V gene: TRBV14; J gene: TRBJ2-1; CDR3 DNA: TGTGCCAGCAGCCAAGACCTACCCTGGGACTCCTACAATGAGCAGTTCTTC; CDR3 protein: CASSQDLPWDSYNEQFF
D gene: NA; V gene: TRBV2; J gene: TRBJ2-3; CDR3 DNA: TGTGCCAGCAGTGAAGTCGGCGGGGGCGAGACAGATACGCAGTATTTT; CDR3 protein: CASSEVGGGETDTQYF
D gene: TRBD1; V gene: TRBV6-5; J gene: TRBJ1-2; CDR3 DNA: TGTGCCAGCAGGCCTCCGGGACAGTACTATGGCTACACCTTC; CDR3 protein: CASRPPGQYYGYTF
D gene: TRBD1; V gene: TRBV7-2; J gene: TRBJ1-6; CDR3 DNA: TGTGCCAGCAGCAGACGACAGGGAAATCCTGGGTCACCCCTCCACTTT; CDR3 protein: CASSRRQGNPGSPLHF
D gene: NA; V gene: TRBV30; J gene: TRBJ2-4; CDR3 DNA: TGTGCCTGGAGGCCCCTACCGAACACTTCAAGGGGGAACATTCAGTACTTC; CDR3 protein: CAWRPLPNTSRGNIQYF
D gene: TRBD1; V gene: TRBV7-2; J gene: TRBJ1-5; CDR3 DNA: TGTGCCAGCAGCTCCCGGACAGGGGGCATTTTCCAGCATTTT; CDR3 protein: CASSSRTGGIFQHF
D gene: NA; V gene: TRBV29-1; J gene: TRBJ2-1; CDR3 DNA: TGCAGCGTTGATTTTCAGGGCAATGAGCAGTTCTTC; CDR3 protein: CSVDFQGNEQFF
D gene: TRBD2; V gene: TRBV5-4; J gene: TRBJ2-7; CDR3 DNA: TGTGCCTCGCGACCCGGGGGGGCCTACGAGCAGTACTTC; CDR3 protein: CASRPGGAYEQYF
D gene: NA; V gene: TRBV7-6; J gene: TRBJ2-5; CDR3 DNA: TGTGCCAGCAGCTCCTTGAGAGAGACCCAGTACTTC; CDR3 protein: CASSSLRETQYF
D gene: NA; V gene: TRBV27; J gene: TRBJ2-7; CDR3 DNA: TGTGCCAGCAGTTTATCCACAAGCGGCGGCGAGCAGTACTTC; CDR3 protein: CASSLSTSGGEQYF
D gene: TRBD2; V gene: TRBV9; J gene: TRBJ2-3; CDR3 DNA: TGTGCCAGCAGCACGTCACTAGCGGGCCGCACAGATACGCAGTATTTT; CDR3 protein: CASSTSLAGRTDTQYF
D gene: NA; V gene: TRBV19; J gene: TRBJ1-1; CDR3 DNA: TGTGCCAGTAGTAACTGGGGGACTGAAGCTTTCTTT; CDR3 protein: CASSNWGTEAFF
D gene: NA; V gene: TRBV4-1; J gene: TRBJ1-1; CDR3 DNA: TGCGCCAGCAGCCAAGAGGAGGCTTGGACTGAAGCTTTCTTT; CDR3 protein: CASSQEEAWTEAFF
D gene: NA; V gene: TRBV2; J gene: TRBJ1-3; CDR3 DNA: TGTGCCAGCAGAAACAGGGTATCCGGAAACACCATATATTTT; CDR3 protein: CASRNRVSGNTIYF
D gene: NA; V gene: TRBV29-1; J gene: TRBJ1-1; CDR3 DNA: TGCAGCGGGGAGGGGGGGAAATTGAACACTGAAGCTTTCTTT; CDR3 protein: CSGEGGKLNTEAFF
D gene: TRBD1; V gene: TRBV9; J gene: TRBJ2-7; CDR3 DNA: TGTGCCAGCAGCGTAGGGGGACAGGGCTACGAGCAGTACTTC; CDR3 protein: CASSVGGQGYEQYF
D gene: TRBD1; V gene: TRBV27; J gene: TRBJ2-1; CDR3 DNA: TGTGCCAGCACTTTACAGGGGAGCTCCTACAATGAGCAGTTCTTC; CDR3 protein: CASTLQGSSYNEQFF
D gene: NA; V gene: TRBV7-9; J gene: TRBJ2-1; CDR3 DNA: TGTGCCAGCAGCCTAACAGGTAATGAGCAGTTCTTC; CDR3 protein: CASSLTGNEQFF
D gene: NA; V gene: TRBV27; J gene: TRBJ1-2; CDR3 DNA: TGTGCCAGCCTACCCTATCAGGGGCACGGCGGCTACACCTTC; CDR3 protein: CASLPYQGHGGYTF
D gene: TRBD2; V gene: TRBV11-3; J gene: TRBJ2-1; CDR3 DNA: TGTGCCAGCAGCCCAGGAGGGGCGCGGGGACTAGCGAAACACAATGAGCAGTTCTTC; CDR3 protein: CASSPGGARGLAKHNEQFF
D gene: NA; V gene: TRBV7-3; J gene: TRBJ2-7; CDR3 DNA: TGTGCCAGCAGCTCCCAGGGGGGACACGACGAGCAGTACTTC; CDR3 protein: CASSSQGGHDEQYF
D gene: NA; V gene: TRBV6-1; J gene: TRBJ1-5; CDR3 DNA: TGTGCCAGCAGCGCCCAAAAGGGGGGCAATCAGCCCCAGCATTTT; CDR3 protein: CASSAQKGGNQPQHF
D gene: NA; V gene: TRBV6-5; J gene: TRBJ1-2; CDR3 DNA: TGTGCCGCCCGACAATCCTATGGCTACACCTTC; CDR3 protein: CAARQSYGYTF
D gene: NA; V gene: TRBV21-1; J gene: TRBJ1-2; CDR3 DNA: TGTGCCAGCAGCAAGAGGGATTGCTATGGCTACACCTTC; CDR3 protein: CASSKRDCYGYTF